Following are 8 T cell receptor beta chains from one sample sequenced in a study of blood T cell repertoires in COVID-19. Clones were sequenced by immunoSEQ multiplex PCR, and TCRdb holds only the in-frame ones, with some missing. The sample holds approximately 280,000 clones, more than 75% seen once. Sequenced: peripheral blood. These receptors were taken from a woman aged 30 to 39 who had recovered from COVID-19.

This clone was counted once. The chain has TRBV5-1 and TRBJ2-3, with D maybe TRBD2 (7 bases). Germline CDR1 SGHRS, CDR2 YFSETQ. The CDR3 is 14 residues long. The V end was cut by 7 bases, the J end by 4 bases, with 16 bases between. CDR3 protein: CASGRGGNADTQYF. DNA of the CDR3: TGCGCCAGCGGGAGGGGGGGCAATGCAGATACGCAGTATTTT.

This chain's CDR3 is CASSLRQGVRNEQFF. The CDR3 DNA reads as TGTGCCAGCAGTTTGCGACAGGGAGTACGGAATGAGCAGTTCTTC. This chain joins TRBV27 and TRBJ2-1; 7 nucleotides line up with TRBD1. CDR1 is MNHEY and CDR2 is SMNVEV in the germline V gene (reference sequence). The CDR3 runs 15 residues. V shed 3 bases, J shed 7 bases, and the junction held 9 bases outside the gene matches.

This chain connects TRBV7-9 to TRBJ1-1; tentative D call: TRBD1 (5 bases). This CDR3 has 14 residues. Trimming stripped 1 base from V and 0 bases from J, with 6 bases between. Germline CDR1 reads SEHNR; CDR2 reads FQNEAQ (reference sequence). In nucleotides, the CDR3 is TGTGCCAGCAGCTTAGAGGGGATGAACACTGAAGCTTTCTTT. It codes for CASSLEGMNTEAFF.

This chain links TRBV7-9 with TRBJ1-2, with D uncertain. CDR3 length: 13 residues. Germline-derived CDR1 and CDR2 are SEHNR and FQNEAQ (reference sequence). V was trimmed by 1 base and J by 2 bases, leaving 5 bases between them. The CDR3 spells CASSLELNYGYTF. CDR3 DNA: TGTGCCAGCAGCTTAGAGCTAAACTATGGCTACACCTTC.

The genes are TRBV28 and TRBJ2-7; 7 bases map to TRBD2. V shed 1 base, J shed 0 bases, and the junction held 6 bases outside the gene matches. Germline V gives CDR1 MDHEN, CDR2 SYDVKM. This CDR3 region has 16 residues. The CDR3 bases are TGTGCCAGCAGTTTATACCTGCGGGAGAGCTCCTACGAGCAGTACTTC. This sequence encodes CASSLYLRESSYEQYF.

The chain uses TRBV2 and TRBJ1-1; TRBD1 aligns across 7 bases. Trimming at V came to 4 bases and at J to 5 bases, leaving 4 bases not matched to a gene. The CDR3 is 13 amino acids. Germline V gives CDR1 SNHLY, CDR2 FYNNEI. The CDR3: CASSGQGWTEAFF. The CDR3 DNA sequence: TGTGCCAGCAGTGGACAGGGTTGGACTGAAGCTTTCTTT.

The V gene is TRBV29-1, the J gene TRBJ2-5; TRBD2 matches at 11 bases. Germline CDR1 is SQVTM and CDR2 is ANQGSEA. J gave up 7 bases and V 2 bases, and 9 bases lay outside the gene matches. The length of the CDR3 is 15 residues. CDR3 bases: TGCAGCGTTGAACGGACTAGCGGGCCCCCTGTGACCCAGTACTTC. It codes for CSVERTSGPPVTQYF.

This rearrangement joins TRBV5-4 to TRBJ2-1; maybe TRBD2 (5 bases). The CDR3 contains 15 residues. V was cut by 7 bases and J by 1 base, with 15 bases left in between. Germline loops: CDR1 SGHNT, CDR2 YYREEE (reference sequence). The CDR3 bases are TGTGCCAGCTGCCTTGGCTGGGAGTCCTACAATGAGCAGTTCTTC. Its translation is CASCLGWESYNEQFF.